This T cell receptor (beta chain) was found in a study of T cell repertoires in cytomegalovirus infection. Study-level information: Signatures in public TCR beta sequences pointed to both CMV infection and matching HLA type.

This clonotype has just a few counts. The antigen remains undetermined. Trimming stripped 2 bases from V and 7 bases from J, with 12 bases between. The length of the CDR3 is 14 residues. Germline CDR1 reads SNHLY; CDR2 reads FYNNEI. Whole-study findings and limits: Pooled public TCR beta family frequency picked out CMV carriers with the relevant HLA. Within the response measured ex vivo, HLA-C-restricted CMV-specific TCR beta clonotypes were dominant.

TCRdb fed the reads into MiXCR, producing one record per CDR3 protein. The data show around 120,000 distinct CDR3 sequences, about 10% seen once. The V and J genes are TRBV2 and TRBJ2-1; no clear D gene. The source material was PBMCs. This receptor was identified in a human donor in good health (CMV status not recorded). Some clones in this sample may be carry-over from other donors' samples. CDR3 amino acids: CASSEKVVGNEQFF. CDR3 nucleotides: TGTGCCAGCAGTGAAAAGGTAGTCGGGAATGAGCAGTTCTTC.